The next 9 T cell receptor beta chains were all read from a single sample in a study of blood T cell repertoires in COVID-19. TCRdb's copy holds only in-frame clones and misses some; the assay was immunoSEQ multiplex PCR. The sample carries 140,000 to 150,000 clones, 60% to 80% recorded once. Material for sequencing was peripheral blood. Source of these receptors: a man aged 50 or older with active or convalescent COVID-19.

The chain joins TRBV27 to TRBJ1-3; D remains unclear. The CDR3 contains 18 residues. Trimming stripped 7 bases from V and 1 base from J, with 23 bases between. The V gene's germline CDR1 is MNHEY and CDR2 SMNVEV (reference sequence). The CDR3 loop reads CASTSRKDSSSSGNTIYF. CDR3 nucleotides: TGTGCCAGCACCTCTAGGAAGGATTCTTCTAGTTCTGGAAACACCATATATTTT.

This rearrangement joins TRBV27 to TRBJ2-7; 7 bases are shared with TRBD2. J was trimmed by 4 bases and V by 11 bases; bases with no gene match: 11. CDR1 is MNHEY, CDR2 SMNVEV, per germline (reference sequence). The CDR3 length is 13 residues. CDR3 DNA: TGTGCCCCCCTGGGGGGGAGGGGTTACGAGCAGTACTTC. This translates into CAPLGGRGYEQYF.

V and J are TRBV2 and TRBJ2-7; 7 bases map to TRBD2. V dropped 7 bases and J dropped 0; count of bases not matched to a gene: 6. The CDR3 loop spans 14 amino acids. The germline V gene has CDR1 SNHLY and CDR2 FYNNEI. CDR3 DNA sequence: TGTGCCAGCAACCCGGGACTACTCTCCTACGAGCAGTACTTC. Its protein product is CASNPGLLSYEQYF.

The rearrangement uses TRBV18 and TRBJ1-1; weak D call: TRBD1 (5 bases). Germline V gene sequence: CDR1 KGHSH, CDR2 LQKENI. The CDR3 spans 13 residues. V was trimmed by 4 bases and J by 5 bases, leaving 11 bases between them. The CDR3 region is CASSLGEGTEAFF. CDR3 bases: TGTGCCAGCTCACTGGGGGAGGGAACTGAAGCTTTCTTT.

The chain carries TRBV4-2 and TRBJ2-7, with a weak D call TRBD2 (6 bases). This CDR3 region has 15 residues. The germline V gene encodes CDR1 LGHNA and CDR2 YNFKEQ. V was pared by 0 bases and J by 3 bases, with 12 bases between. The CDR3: CASSQDFTSLYEQYF. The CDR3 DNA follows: TGTGCCAGCAGCCAAGATTTTACTAGCCTCTACGAGCAGTACTTC.

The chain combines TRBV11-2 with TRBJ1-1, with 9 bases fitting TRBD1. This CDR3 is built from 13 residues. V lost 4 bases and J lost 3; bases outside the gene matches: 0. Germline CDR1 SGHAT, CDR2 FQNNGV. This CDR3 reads CASSWTGDTEAFF. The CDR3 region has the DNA TGTGCCAGCAGCTGGACAGGGGACACTGAAGCTTTCTTT.

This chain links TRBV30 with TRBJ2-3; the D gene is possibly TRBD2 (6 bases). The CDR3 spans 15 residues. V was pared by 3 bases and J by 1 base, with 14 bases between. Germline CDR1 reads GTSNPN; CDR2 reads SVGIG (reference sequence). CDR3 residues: CAWRGDSWGTDTQYF. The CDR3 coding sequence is TGTGCCTGGAGGGGGGACTCCTGGGGCACAGATACGCAGTATTTT.

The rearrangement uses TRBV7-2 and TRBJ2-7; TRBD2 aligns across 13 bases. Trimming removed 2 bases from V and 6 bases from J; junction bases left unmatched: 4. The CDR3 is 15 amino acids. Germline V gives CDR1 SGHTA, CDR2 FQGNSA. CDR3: CASSLILAGGVEQYF. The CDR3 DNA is TGTGCCAGCAGCTTAATACTAGCGGGAGGGGTCGAGCAGTACTTC.

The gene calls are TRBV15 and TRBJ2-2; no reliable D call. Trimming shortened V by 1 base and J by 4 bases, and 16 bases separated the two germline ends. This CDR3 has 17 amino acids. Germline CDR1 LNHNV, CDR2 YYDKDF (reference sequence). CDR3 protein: CATSRGSLAESTGELFF. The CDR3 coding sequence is TGTGCCACCAGCAGAGGGAGCTTGGCGGAGAGCACCGGGGAGCTGTTTTTT.